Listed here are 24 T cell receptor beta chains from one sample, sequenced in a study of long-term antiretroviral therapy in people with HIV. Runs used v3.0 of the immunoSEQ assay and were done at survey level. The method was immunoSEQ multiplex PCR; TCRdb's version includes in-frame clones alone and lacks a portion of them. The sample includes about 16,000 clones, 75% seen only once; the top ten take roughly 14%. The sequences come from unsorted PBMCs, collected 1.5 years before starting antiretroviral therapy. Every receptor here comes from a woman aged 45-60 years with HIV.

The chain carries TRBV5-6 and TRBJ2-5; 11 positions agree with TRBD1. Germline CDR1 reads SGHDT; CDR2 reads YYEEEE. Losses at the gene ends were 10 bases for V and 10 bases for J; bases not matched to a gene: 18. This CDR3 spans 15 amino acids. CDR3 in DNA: TGTGCCTGCCTACCGGACAGGGGGCGTAAGATAGACCAGTACTTC. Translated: CACLPDRGRKIDQYF.

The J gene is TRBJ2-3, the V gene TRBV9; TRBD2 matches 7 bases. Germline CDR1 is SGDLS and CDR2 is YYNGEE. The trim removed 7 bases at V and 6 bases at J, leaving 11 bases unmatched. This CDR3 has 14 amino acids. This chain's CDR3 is CASAPGTNTDTQYF. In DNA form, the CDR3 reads TGTGCCAGCGCACCCGGGACTAACACGGATACGCAGTATTTT.

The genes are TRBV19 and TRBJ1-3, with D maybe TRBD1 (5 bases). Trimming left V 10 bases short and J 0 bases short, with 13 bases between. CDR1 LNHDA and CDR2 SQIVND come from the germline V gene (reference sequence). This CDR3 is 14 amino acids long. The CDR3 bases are TGTGCCACGGCGAGGGACGGCTCTGGAAACACCATATATTTT. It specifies CATARDGSGNTIYF.

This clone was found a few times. The CDR3 DNA is TGCAGCGTTGCCGGGACCTCCGGAACAGATACGCAGTATTTT. Its protein product is CSVAGTSGTDTQYF. This chain uses TRBV29-1 with TRBJ2-3; D might be TRBD1 or TRBD2, each matching 5 bases. From germline, CDR1 is SQVTM and CDR2 ANQGSEA. CDR3 length equals 14 residues. The V end lost 4 bases, the J end lost 3 bases, and 14 bases lay between the germline ends.

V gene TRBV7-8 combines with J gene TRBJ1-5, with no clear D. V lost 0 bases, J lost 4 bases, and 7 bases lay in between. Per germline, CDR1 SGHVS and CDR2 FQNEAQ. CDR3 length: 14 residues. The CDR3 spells CASSLAGRNQPQHF. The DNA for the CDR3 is TGTGCCAGCAGCTTAGCGGGTCGGAATCAGCCCCAGCATTTT.

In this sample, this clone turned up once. This CDR3 is CASGFGTVSYNEQFF. The CDR3 region has the DNA TGTGCTAGTGGTTTCGGGACAGTCTCCTACAATGAGCAGTTCTTC. The chain combines TRBV12-5 with TRBJ2-1; TRBD1 matches at 7 bases. The CDR3 length is 15 residues. Germline-derived CDR1 and CDR2 are LGHNT and FRNRAP. The V segment lost 3 bases and the J segment 0 bases; nucleotides outside the gene matches: 2.

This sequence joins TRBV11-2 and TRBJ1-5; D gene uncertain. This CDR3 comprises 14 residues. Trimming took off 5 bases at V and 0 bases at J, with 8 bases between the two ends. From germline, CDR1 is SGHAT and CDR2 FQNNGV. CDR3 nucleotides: TGTGCCAGCAGCAGCCAAGCTAGCAATCAGCCCCAGCATTTT. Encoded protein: CASSSQASNQPQHF.

CDR3 sequence reads: CASSWTGGHTEAFF. DNA of the CDR3: TGTGCCAGCAGTTGGACAGGGGGCCACACTGAAGCTTTCTTT. The V and J genes are TRBV6-1 and TRBJ1-1; 11 bases line up with TRBD1. The CDR3 has 14 amino acids. Germline V gives CDR1 MNHNS, CDR2 SASEGT. The V gene end was trimmed by 5 bases and the J gene end by 3 bases; junction bases not matched to a gene: 2.

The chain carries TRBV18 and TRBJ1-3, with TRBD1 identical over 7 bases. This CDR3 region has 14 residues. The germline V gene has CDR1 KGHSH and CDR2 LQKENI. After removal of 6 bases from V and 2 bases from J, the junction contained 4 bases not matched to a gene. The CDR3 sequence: CASSADRAGNTIYF. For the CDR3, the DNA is TGTGCCAGCTCTGCAGACAGGGCTGGAAACACCATATATTTT.

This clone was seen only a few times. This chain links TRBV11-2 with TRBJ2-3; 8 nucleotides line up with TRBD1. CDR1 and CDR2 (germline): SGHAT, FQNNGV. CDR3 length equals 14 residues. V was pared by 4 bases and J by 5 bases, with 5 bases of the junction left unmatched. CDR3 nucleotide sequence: TGTGCCAGCAGCTCGCAGGGGGCGCAAGATACGCAGTATTTT. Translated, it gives CASSSQGAQDTQYF.

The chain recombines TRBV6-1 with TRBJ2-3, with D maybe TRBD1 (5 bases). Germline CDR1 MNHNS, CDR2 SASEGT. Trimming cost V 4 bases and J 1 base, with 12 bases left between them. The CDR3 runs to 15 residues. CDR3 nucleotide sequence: TGTGCCAGCAGTGGCTTCAGGGTGGGCACAGATACGCAGTATTTT. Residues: CASSGFRVGTDTQYF.

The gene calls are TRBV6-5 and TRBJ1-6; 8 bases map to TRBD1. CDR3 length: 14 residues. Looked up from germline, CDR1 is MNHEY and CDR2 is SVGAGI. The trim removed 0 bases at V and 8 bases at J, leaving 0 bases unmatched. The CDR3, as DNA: TGTGCCAGCAGTTACTCACAGGGGGATTCACCCCTCCACTTT. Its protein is CASSYSQGDSPLHF.

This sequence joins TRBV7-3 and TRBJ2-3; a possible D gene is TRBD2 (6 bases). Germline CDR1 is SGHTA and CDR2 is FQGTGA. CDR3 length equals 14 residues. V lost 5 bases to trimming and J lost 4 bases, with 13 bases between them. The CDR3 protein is CASSPGGSADTQYF. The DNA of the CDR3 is TGTGCCAGCAGCCCCGGGGGTTCCGCAGATACGCAGTATTTT.

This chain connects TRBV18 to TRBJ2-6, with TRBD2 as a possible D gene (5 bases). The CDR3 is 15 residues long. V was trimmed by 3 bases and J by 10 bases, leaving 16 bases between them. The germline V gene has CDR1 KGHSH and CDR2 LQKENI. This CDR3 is CASSPGASRVNVLTF. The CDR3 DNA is TGTGCCAGCTCACCGGGAGCTAGCCGGGTAAACGTCCTGACTTTC.

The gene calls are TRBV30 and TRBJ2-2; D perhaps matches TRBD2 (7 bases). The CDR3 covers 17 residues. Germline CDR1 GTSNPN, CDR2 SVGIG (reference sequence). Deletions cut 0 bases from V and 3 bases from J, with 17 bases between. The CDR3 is CAWSVRLRGGYTGELFF. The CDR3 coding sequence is TGTGCCTGGAGTGTACGGCTGAGGGGGGGTTACACCGGGGAGCTGTTTTTT.

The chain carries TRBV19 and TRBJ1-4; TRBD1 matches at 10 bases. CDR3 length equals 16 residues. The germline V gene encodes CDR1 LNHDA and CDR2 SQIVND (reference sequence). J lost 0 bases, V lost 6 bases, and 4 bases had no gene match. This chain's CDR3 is CASRLGQGPTNEKLFF. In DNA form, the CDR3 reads TGTGCCAGTAGACTGGGACAGGGGCCAACTAATGAAAAACTGTTTTTT.

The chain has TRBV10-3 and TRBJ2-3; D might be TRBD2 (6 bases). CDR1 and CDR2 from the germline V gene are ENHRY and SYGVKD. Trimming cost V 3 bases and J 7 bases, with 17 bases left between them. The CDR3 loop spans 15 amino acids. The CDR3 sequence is CAISELGGGRNTQYF. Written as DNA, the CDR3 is TGTGCCATCAGTGAATTGGGTGGGGGGAGGAATACGCAGTATTTT.

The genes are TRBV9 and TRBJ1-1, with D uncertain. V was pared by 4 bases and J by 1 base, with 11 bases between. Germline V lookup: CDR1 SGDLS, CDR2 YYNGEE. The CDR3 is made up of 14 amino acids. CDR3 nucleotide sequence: TGTGCCAGCAGCCCCCAGCGATCGAACACTGAAGCTTTCTTT. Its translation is CASSPQRSNTEAFF.

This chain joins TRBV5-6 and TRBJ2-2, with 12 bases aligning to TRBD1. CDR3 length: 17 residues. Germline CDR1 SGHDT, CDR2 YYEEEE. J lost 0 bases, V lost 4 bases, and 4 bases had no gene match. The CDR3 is CASSAGDRGPNTGELFF. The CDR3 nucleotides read TGTGCCAGCAGCGCGGGGGACAGGGGGCCGAACACCGGGGAGCTGTTTTTT.

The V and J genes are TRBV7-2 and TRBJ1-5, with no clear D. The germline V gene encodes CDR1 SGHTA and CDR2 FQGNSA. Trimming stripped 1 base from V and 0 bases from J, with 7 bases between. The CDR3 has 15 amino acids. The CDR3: CASSLGSASNQPQHF. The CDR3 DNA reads TGTGCCAGCAGCTTAGGTTCTGCTAGCAATCAGCCCCAGCATTTT.

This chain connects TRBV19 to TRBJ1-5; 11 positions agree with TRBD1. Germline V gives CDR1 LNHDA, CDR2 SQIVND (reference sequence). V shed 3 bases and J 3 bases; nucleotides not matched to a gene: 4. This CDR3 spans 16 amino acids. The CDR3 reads CASSIWTGGLNQPQHF. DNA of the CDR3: TGTGCCAGTAGTATCTGGACAGGGGGCCTCAATCAGCCCCAGCATTTT.

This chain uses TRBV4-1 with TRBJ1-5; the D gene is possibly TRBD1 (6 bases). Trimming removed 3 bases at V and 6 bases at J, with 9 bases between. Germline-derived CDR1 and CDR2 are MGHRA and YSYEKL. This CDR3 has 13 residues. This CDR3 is CASSHGGVQPQHF. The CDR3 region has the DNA TGCGCCAGCAGCCACGGGGGCGTTCAGCCCCAGCATTTT.

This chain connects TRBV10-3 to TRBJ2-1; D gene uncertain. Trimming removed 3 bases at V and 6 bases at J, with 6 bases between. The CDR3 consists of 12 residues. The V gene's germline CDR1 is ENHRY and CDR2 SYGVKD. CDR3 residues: CAISDTTNEQFF. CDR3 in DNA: TGTGCCATCAGTGACACAACCAATGAGCAGTTCTTC.

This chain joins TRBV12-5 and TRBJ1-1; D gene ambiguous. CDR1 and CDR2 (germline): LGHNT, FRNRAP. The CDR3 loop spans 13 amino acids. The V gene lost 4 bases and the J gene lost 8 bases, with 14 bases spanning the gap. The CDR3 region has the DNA TGTGCTAGTGGTTCTGGTGCGGTTTCCGAAGCTTTCTTT. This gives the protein CASGSGAVSEAFF. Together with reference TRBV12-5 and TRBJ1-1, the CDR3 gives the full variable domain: DARVTQTPRHKVTEMGQEVTMRCQPILGHNTVFWYRQTMMQGLELLAYFRNRAPLDDSGMPKDRFSAEMPDATLATLKIQPSEPRDSAVYFCASGSGAVSEAFFGQGTRLTVV.